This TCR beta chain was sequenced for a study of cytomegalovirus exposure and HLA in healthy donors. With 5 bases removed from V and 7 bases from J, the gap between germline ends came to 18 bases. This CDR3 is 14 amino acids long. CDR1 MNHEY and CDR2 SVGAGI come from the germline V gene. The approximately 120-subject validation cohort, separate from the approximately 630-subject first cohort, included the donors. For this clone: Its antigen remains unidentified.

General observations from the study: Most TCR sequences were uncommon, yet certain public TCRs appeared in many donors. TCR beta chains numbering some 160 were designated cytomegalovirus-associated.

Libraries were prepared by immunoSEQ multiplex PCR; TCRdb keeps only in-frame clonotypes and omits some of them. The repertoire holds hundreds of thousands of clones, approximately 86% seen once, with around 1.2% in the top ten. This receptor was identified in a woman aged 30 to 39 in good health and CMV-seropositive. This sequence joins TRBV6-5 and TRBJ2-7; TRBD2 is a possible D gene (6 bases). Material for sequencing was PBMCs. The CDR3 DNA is TGTGCCAGCAGTCCCTACCCTATGGGGACTGAGCAGTACTTC. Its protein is CASSPYPMGTEQYF.